This T cell receptor beta chain was captured by sequencing in a study of response to subunit inactivated influenza vaccine. TCRdb independently ran MiXCR on the RT-PCR reads; one entry per CDR3 protein. Of about 500,000 distinct CDR3 sequences in the sample, less than 7.5% were seen once. CDR3 size: 15 residues. V shed 1 base and J 5 bases; nucleotides not matched to a gene: 3. Germline assignment: CDR1 MNHEY and CDR2 SVGAGI. The sample here was PBMCs from blood, taken around 25 months after vaccination. The chain has TRBV6-5 and TRBJ2-4; 9 bases are a match to TRBD1. The sequence was collected from a man in his fifties or sixties who received an inactivated influenza vaccine. The DNA for the CDR3 is TGTGCCAGCAGTTACTTGGGACAGGGCCAAAACATTCAGTACTTC. Its protein product is CASSYLGQGQNIQYF.